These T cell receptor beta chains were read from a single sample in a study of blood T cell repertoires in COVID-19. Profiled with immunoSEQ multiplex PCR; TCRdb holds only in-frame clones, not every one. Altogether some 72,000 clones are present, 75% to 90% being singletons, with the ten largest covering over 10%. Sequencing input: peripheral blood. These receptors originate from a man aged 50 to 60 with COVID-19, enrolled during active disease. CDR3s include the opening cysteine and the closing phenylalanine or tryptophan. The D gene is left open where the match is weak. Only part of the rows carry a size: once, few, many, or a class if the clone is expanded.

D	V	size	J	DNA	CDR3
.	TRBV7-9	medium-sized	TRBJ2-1	TGTGCCAGCAGCTTTGGAGACAATGAGCAGTTCTTC	CASSFGDNEQFF
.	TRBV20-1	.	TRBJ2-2	TGCAGTGCTAGACGTTCCGGGGAGCTGTTTTTT	CSARRSGELFF
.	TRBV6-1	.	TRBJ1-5	TGTGCCAGCAGGGAACATAGGACAGTGGGAAGCAATCAGCCCCAGCATTTT	CASREHRTVGSNQPQHF
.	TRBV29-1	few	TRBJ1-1	TGCAGCGTTGAGGTACGGGGCACTGAAGCTTTCTTT	CSVEVRGTEAFF
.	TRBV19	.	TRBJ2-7	TGTGCCAGTAGTATAGATGTCGGGGGAACCGCATCCTACGAGCAGTACTTC	CASSIDVGGTASYEQYF
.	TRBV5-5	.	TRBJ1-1	TGTGCCAGCAGCTTTACCTTTCGTCAGGGTGAAGCTTTCTTT	CASSFTFRQGEAFF
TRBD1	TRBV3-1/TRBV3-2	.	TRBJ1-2	TGTGCCAGCAGCCTAAGACAGGGTGTGGGCTACACCTTC	CASSLRQGVGYTF
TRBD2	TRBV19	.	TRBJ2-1	TGTGCCAGTAGCCTAGCGGGAGTCGGGGGTGAGCAGTTCTTC	CASSLAGVGGEQFF
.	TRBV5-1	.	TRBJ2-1	TGCGCCAGCAGCTCCGCCCCTAGGGGGAACAGTGTAGGTGAGCAGTTCTTC	CASSSAPRGNSVGEQFF
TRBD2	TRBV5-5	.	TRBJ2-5	TGTGCCAGCAGCCCCCAGTTCGGACTAGCGGGAGAGACCCAGTACTTC	CASSPQFGLAGETQYF
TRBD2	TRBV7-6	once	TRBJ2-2	TGTGCCAGCACCTCTAGCGGGAGAGGAAATATCTTGGGCACCGGGGAGCTGTTTTTT	CASTSSGRGNILGTGELFF
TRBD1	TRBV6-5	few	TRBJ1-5	TGTGCCAGCAGTTACCGGACAGGCGGGCAGCCCCAGCATTTT	CASSYRTGGQPQHF
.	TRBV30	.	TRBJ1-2	TGTGCCTGGAGCCTACAGCTGGGTAATGGCTACACCTTC	CAWSLQLGNGYTF
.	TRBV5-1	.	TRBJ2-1	TGCGCCAGCAGCTCAGGAGGGCCCTACAATGAGCAGTTCTTC	CASSSGGPYNEQFF
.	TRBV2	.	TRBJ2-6	TGTGCCAGCAGCTATTTATCTGGGGCCAACGTCCTGACTTTC	CASSYLSGANVLTF
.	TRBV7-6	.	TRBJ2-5	TGTGCCAGCAGCACACAGGGTGGAGGAGAGACCCAGTACTTC	CASSTQGGGETQYF
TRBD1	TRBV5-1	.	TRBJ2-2	TGCGCCAGCAGCACCCGGACAGGGCCTACCGGGGAGCTGTTTTTT	CASSTRTGPTGELFF
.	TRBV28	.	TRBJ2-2	TGTGCCATTCTCTACACGGGAACCGGGGAGCTGTTTTTT	CAILYTGTGELFF
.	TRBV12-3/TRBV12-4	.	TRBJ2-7	TGTGCCAGCAGTTCATCCTACGAGCAGTACTTC	CASSSSYEQYF
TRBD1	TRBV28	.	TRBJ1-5	TGTGCCAGCAGTTCTACAGGGGATCAGCCCCAGCATTTT	CASSSTGDQPQHF
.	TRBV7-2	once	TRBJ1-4	TGTGCCAGCGCTTATCTCCCCAGGTCGGAAAAACTGTTTTTT	CASAYLPRSEKLFF
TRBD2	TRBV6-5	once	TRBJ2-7	TGTGCCAGCAACCCAGCGGGAGGGAAATCCTACGAGCAGTACTTC	CASNPAGGKSYEQYF
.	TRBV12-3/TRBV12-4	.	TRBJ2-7	TGTGCCAGCAGTTTTTACTACTCCTACGAGCAGTACTTC	CASSFYYSYEQYF
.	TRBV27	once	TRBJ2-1	TGTGCCAGCAGTTTCCTGGGGCTAAGGAATGAGCAGTTCTTC	CASSFLGLRNEQFF